Listed below are T cell receptor beta chains from one sample, sequenced in a study of T-cell memory formation after mild COVID-19. One entry per CDR3 protein results from TCRdb running MiXCR on the 5' RACE reads. The data show 300,000 to 350,000 distinct CDR3 sequences, roughly an eighth seen once. Sequences were obtained from PBMCs or a T cell subset sorted from them (not recorded which). These receptors originate from a man younger than 35 who had mild COVID-19 (a few samples of this study predate the infection). Cell type and time point are not known. CDR3s include the opening cysteine and the closing phenylalanine or tryptophan. A D gene is named only where the DNA matches it firmly. Size is stated for part of the rows, as once, few or many counts, or as a class when the clone is expanded.

D	J	size	V	CDR3	DNA
-	TRBJ1-1	few	TRBV30	CAWSVVRAGTEAFF	TGTGCCTGGAGTGTAGTCAGGGCGGGGACTGAAGCTTTCTTT
TRBD2	TRBJ2-1	few	TRBV27	CASRGQGRASGAYNEQFF	TGTGCCAGCAGGGGGCAGGGACGGGCTAGCGGGGCCTACAATGAGCAGTTCTTC
-	TRBJ1-5	few	TRBV12-3/TRBV12-4	CASSPVGRGGQPQHF	TGTGCCAGCAGCCCGGTCGGGCGGGGAGGGCAGCCCCAGCATTTT
-	TRBJ1-1	many	TRBV5-1	CASSLAGNTEAFF	TGCGCCAGCAGCTTGGCGGGGAACACTGAAGCTTTCTTT
-	TRBJ2-3	many	TRBV20-1	CSAGSGVSTDTQYF	TGCAGTGCCGGGTCCGGCGTAAGCACAGATACGCAGTATTTT
-	TRBJ1-2	-	TRBV3-1	CASSQEEVDYGYTF	TGTGCCAGCAGCCAAGAGGAGGTGGACTATGGCTACACCTTC
TRBD2	TRBJ2-7	few	TRBV11-2	CASSSTSGGLEQYF	TGTGCCAGCAGCTCGACTAGCGGGGGGCTCGAGCAGTACTTC
TRBD1	TRBJ1-1	few	TRBV29-1	CSGQGGTYTEAFF	TGCAGCGGACAGGGAGGAACTTACACTGAAGCTTTCTTT
-	TRBJ1-2	-	TRBV18	CASSPRGGTYGYTF	TGTGCCAGCTCACCCCGGGGAGGGACCTATGGCTACACCTTC
-	TRBJ2-2	once	TRBV10-3	CAIRGGMNTGELFF	TGTGCCATCCGCGGCGGGATGAACACCGGGGAGCTGTTTTTT
TRBD1	TRBJ1-1	few	TRBV6-6	CASSLQGARAFF	TGTGCCAGCAGTTTGCAGGGGGCGAGGGCTTTCTTT
TRBD2	TRBJ2-5	-	TRBV7-8	CASSSWEGETQYF	TGTGCCAGCAGCTCCTGGGAGGGGGAGACCCAGTACTTC
-	TRBJ1-2	-	TRBV25-1	CASSGNRDGYTF	TGTGCCAGCAGTGGGAACAGGGATGGCTACACCTTC
-	TRBJ2-1	-	TRBV20-1	CSAHRLYEQFF	TGCAGTGCTCACCGCCTGTACGAGCAGTTCTTC
TRBD1	TRBJ2-4	few	TRBV7-9	CASSSDRDAKNIQYF	TGTGCCAGCAGCTCCGACAGGGACGCCAAAAACATTCAGTACTTC
-	TRBJ1-2	-	TRBV2	CASSEIVSNYGYTF	TGTGCCAGCAGTGAAATAGTTTCCAACTATGGCTACACCTTC
TRBD2	TRBJ2-7	many	TRBV2	CASSLGLEVEQYF	TGTGCCAGCAGTCTGGGACTAGAGGTCGAGCAGTACTTC
-	TRBJ1-1	-	TRBV13	CASSYSRGPEAFF	TGTGCCAGCAGTTACTCTCGAGGACCTGAAGCTTTCTTT
TRBD1	TRBJ1-3	-	TRBV6-5	CASSYSADRGWNTIYF	TGTGCCAGCAGTTACTCCGCGGACAGGGGTTGGAACACCATATATTTT
-	TRBJ2-2	few	TRBV5-1	CASSLSGAEGTGELFF	TGCGCCAGCAGCTTGTCCGGGGCCGAGGGCACCGGGGAGCTGTTTTTT
-	TRBJ2-1	-	TRBV7-6	CASSWGSALEQFF	TGTGCCAGCAGCTGGGGCAGCGCCTTAGAGCAGTTCTTC
TRBD1	TRBJ2-7	few	TRBV7-2	CASQQGGLYEQYF	TGTGCCAGCCAACAGGGGGGACTCTACGAGCAGTACTTC
TRBD1	TRBJ2-2	few	TRBV12-3/TRBV12-4	CASSSISGTGTTGELFF	TGTGCCAGCAGTTCGATATCCGGGACAGGTACCACCGGGGAGCTGTTTTTT
-	TRBJ2-2	-	TRBV5-1	CASSQTDPEGELFF	TGCGCCAGCAGCCAGACAGATCCCGAAGGGGAGCTGTTTTTT
TRBD1	TRBJ1-2	-	TRBV28	CASGTGMNYGYTF	TGTGCCAGTGGGACAGGGATGAACTATGGCTACACCTTC
-	TRBJ2-3	-	TRBV4-3	CASSQAFVGGLADTQYF	TGCGCCAGCAGCCAAGCATTCGTGGGGGGGCTCGCAGATACGCAGTATTTT
TRBD1	TRBJ1-5	-	TRBV10-1	CASSEPAKRTGDNQPQHF	TGCGCCAGCAGTGAGCCCGCGAAAAGGACAGGGGACAATCAGCCCCAGCATTTT
TRBD1	TRBJ1-1	few	TRBV4-2	CASSTNRGLRAFF	TGTGCCAGCAGCACGAACAGGGGGCTCCGAGCTTTCTTT
-	TRBJ1-4	few	TRBV5-6	CASSPEGGYNEKLFF	TGTGCCAGCAGTCCCGAGGGGGGATATAATGAAAAACTGTTTTTT
-	TRBJ1-6	few	TRBV2	CAGTGMNSPLHF	TGTGCCGGAACAGGGATGAATTCACCCCTCCACTTT
-	TRBJ1-1	many	TRBV15	CAARLARGSTEAFF	TGTGCCGCCCGACTTGCACGCGGCAGCACTGAAGCTTTCTTT
TRBD2	TRBJ2-2	-	TRBV4-3	CASSLGLVGTGELFF	TGCGCCAGCAGCCTTGGACTAGTTGGCACCGGGGAGCTGTTTTTT